The present T cell receptor (beta chain) was sequenced within a study of blood T cell repertoires in COVID-19 (dated by TCRdb to 2020 to 2022). Turning to the overall study: Collaborator samples came from the United States, Italy and Spain and covered acute and convalescent phases of COVID-19. The prospective study material was composed of cDNA or gDNA derived from T cells, B-cell-depleted T cells, or PBMCs. The dataset comprised deeply sampled blood TCRbeta repertoires from subjects exposed to, actively infected with, or recovered from COVID-19. The repertoires were released in a freely available public database meant as a resource for research on the immune response to SARS-CoV-2. Samples were obtained from the ongoing ImmuneRACE study (first 160 participants) and from over 1,000 subjects provided by 6 global collaborators. A de-identified subject ID, COVID-19 status, age in years and sex were almost always included in the sample metadata. HLA class I and class II types, where available, came from metadata supplied by the sample provider rather than from assay-based typing.

As to this clone: This receptor's antigen is unknown. Per-base qualities were not stored, and no clone one base away is much larger.

TCRbeta CDR3 regions were amplified from genomic DNA by means of the immunoSEQ Assay, a bias-controlled multiplex PCR. Per the source publication's procedure: Within the assay, amplification of reference gene primers was used to estimate how many nucleated cells each sample contained. To quantify the absolute abundance of each unique TCRbeta CDR3 rearrangement, sequence reads were collapsed and filtered. For each sample, productive Simpson clonality was calculated by taking the square root of Simpson's diversity index across productive rearrangements. The table comes from immuneACCESS by way of TCRdb, which keeps in-frame sequences with V and J called. Part of the clones is missing from these tables; in studies checked, under half for an unresolved V gene and the rest for unknown reasons. V and J calls and clone size follow that table, whereas D and trimming were derived from the DNA. The sample contains 130,000 to 150,000 clones, 80% to 90% of them found a single time. The top ten constitute 13% of the sample.

One collaborating source in Seattle enrolled patients during active infection and followed them longitudinally through the course of disease. Whole blood was collected in K2EDTA tubes by collaborating institutions according to the institutions' own protocols. Collaborator samples were shipped for TCRbeta analysis as frozen whole blood, isolated PBMCs, or DNA extracted from either sample type. Study-wide conclusions, independent of this receptor: Clinical and demographic metadata were provided uncurated, with the amount varying by source and participant.

Germline trimming amounts to 4 bases on V and 1 base on J, with 4 as the count of junction bases outside the gene matches. The CDR3 spans 18 residues, from the cysteine through the phenylalanine. Only the CDR3 part of the read is kept: 54 bases, read in frame from the first base. Per the germline V gene (reference sequence), LNHDA is the CDR1 and SQIVND is the CDR2. The receptor comes from a man between 18 and 29 years old with COVID-19, enrolled during active disease. The V and J segments used are TRBV19 and TRBJ2-4; 16 middle bases align to TRBD2. Sample: peripheral blood. The sequenced DNA: TGTGCCAGTAGTACGGGACTAGCGGGAGGGGCGGCCAAAAACATTCAGTACTTC. It is translated as CASSTGLAGGAAKNIQYF.